This TCR beta chain was captured by sequencing in a study of cytomegalovirus exposure and HLA in healthy donors. PCR was performed using 60 Vbeta and 13 Jbeta primers. Only in-frame clones appear in the TCRdb table, and some are missing; sequencing was by immunoSEQ multiplex PCR. This sample has tens of thousands of clones, with about 73% found just once. The TCR was taken from a woman in her sixties or seventies in good health and CMV-seropositive. The sample consisted of PBMCs.

CDR3 nucleotide sequence: TGTGCCAGCAGTACACCCGGGGGGCTCGAGCAGTACTTC. This codes for CASSTPGGLEQYF. This sequence joins TRBV6-5 and TRBJ2-7, with D perhaps matching TRBD2 (7 bases). CDR1 and CDR2 from the germline V gene are MNHEY and SVGAGI. Trimming removed 5 bases from V and 6 bases from J, with 14 bases in between. CDR3 length equals 13 residues.